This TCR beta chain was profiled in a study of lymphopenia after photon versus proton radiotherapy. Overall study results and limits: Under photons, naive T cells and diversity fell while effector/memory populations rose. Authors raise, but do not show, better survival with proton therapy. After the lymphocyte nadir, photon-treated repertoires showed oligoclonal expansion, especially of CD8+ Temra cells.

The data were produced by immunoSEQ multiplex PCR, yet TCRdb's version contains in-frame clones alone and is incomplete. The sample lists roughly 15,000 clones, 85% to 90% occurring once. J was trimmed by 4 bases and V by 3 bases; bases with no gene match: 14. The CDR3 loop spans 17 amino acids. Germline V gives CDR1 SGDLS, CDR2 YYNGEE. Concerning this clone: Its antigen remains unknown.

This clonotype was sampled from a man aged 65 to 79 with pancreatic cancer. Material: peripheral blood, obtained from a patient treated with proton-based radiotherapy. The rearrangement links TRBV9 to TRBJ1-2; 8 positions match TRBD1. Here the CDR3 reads CASSAAGQGRLGYGYTF. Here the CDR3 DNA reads TGTGCCAGCAGCGCAGCAGGACAGGGACGGTTAGGCTATGGCTACACCTTC.